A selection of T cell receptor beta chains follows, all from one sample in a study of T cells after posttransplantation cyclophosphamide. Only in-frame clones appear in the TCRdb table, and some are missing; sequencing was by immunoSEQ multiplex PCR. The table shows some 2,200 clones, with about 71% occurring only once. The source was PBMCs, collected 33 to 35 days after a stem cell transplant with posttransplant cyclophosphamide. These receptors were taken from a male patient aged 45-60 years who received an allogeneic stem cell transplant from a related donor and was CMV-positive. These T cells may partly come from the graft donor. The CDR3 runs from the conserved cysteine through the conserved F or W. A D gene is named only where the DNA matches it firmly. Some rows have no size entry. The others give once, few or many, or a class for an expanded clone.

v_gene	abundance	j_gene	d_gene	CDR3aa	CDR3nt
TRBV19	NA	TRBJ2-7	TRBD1	CASSISDRGSYEQYF	TGTGCCAGTAGTATTTCAGACAGGGGCTCCTACGAGCAGTACTTC
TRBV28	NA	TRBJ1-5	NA	CASSYQPQHF	TGTGCCAGCAGCTATCAGCCCCAGCATTTT
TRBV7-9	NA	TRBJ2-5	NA	CASSFGGLGGETQYF	TGTGCCAGCAGCTTTGGGGGACTTGGCGGAGAGACCCAGTACTTC
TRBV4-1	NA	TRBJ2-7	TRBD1	CASSHFLGTAAYEQYF	TGCGCCAGCAGCCACTTTCTCGGGACAGCCGCCTACGAGCAGTACTTC
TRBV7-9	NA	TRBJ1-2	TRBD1	CASSSDRDGYTF	TGTGCCAGCAGCTCGGACAGGGACGGCTACACCTTC
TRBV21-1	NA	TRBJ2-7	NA	CARTISSVAYEQYF	TGTGCCAGGACCATCTCTAGCGTAGCCTACGAGCAGTACTTC
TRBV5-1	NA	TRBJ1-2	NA	CASSPGSYGYTF	TGCGCCAGCAGCCCGGGGTCCTATGGCTACACCTTC
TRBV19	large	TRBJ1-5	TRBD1	CASNRDRGRGQPQHF	TGTGCCAGTAATCGGGACAGGGGTAGGGGTCAGCCCCAGCATTTT
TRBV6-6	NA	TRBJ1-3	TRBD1	CASRRPRQGKRNTIYF	TGTGCCAGCAGGCGACCCCGACAGGGAAAGAGAAACACCATATATTTT
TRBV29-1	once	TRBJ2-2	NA	CSADENTGELFF	TGCAGCGCAGATGAAAACACCGGGGAGCTGTTTTTT
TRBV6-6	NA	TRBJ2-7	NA	CASSLGGLNEQYF	TGTGCCAGCTCCCTGGGGGGACTCAACGAGCAGTACTTC
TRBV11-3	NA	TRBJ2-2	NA	CASSSRTGTGAPGELFF	TGTGCCAGCAGTTCAAGAACCGGGACTGGGGCACCAGGGGAGCTGTTTTTT
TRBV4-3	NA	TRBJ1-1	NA	CASSETAGYRTEAFF	TGCGCAAGCAGCGAAACGGCGGGGTACCGAACTGAAGCTTTCTTT
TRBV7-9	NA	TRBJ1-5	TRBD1	CASSLQGVSPQHF	TGTGCCAGCAGCTTACAGGGGGTGAGTCCCCAGCATTTT
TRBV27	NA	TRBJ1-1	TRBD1	CASSSPWDRGDTEAFF	TGTGCCAGCAGTTCACCTTGGGACAGGGGAGACACTGAAGCTTTCTTT
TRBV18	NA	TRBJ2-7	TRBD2	CASSPLETSGDQREYEQYF	TGTGCCAGCTCACCACTTGAGACTAGCGGGGACCAGCGGGAATACGAGCAGTACTTC
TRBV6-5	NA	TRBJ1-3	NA	CASSYSISSGNTIYF	TGTGCCAGCAGTTACTCGATCAGCTCTGGAAACACCATATATTTT
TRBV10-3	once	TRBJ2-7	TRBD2	CAIKEGSGTSYEQYF	TGTGCCATCAAAGAAGGGAGCGGGACTTCGTACGAGCAGTACTTC
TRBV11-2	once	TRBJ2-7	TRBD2	CASSLAPPTSGVYEQYF	TGTGCCAGCAGCTTAGCCCCCCCGACTAGCGGGGTGTACGAGCAGTACTTC
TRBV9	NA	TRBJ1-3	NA	CASSVGGVNPGNTIYF	TGTGCCAGCAGCGTAGGGGGGGTAAATCCTGGAAACACCATATATTTT
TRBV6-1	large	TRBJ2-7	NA	CASSEAGSQYEQYF	TGTGCCAGCAGTGAAGCGGGCAGCCAATACGAGCAGTACTTC
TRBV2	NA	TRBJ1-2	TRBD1	CASRDGQGQGYTF	TGTGCCAGCAGGGACGGACAGGGACAAGGCTACACCTTC
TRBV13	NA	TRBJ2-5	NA	CASTSRSFQETQYF	TGTGCCAGCACCTCCCGGTCATTCCAAGAGACCCAGTACTTC
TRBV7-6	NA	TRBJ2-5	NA	CASSRRRPGQILGETQYF	TGTGCCAGCAGCCGAAGAAGGCCGGGACAAATCTTAGGGGAGACCCAGTACTTC
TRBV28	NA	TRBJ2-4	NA	CASSLFHSGKNIQYF	TGTGCCAGCAGTTTATTTCACTCGGGCAAAAACATTCAGTACTTC
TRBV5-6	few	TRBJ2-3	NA	CASSSPTTTGLGEGDTQYF	TGTGCCAGCAGCTCACCCACAACGACGGGCCTCGGGGAAGGAGATACGCAGTATTTT
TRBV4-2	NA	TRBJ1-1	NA	CASSQGLGVAEAFF	TGTGCCAGCAGCCAAGGGTTAGGGGTCGCTGAAGCTTTCTTT
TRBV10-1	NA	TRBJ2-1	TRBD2	CASSEPGTSGDEQFF	TGCGCCAGCAGTGAGCCCGGGACTAGCGGGGATGAGCAGTTCTTC
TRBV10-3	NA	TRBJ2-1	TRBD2	CAIRSSGSPHNEQFF	TGTGCCATCAGGTCCAGCGGGAGTCCTCACAATGAGCAGTTCTTC
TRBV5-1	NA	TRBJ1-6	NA	CASSAGGVGSPLHF	TGCGCCAGCAGCGCAGGAGGGGTAGGCTCACCCCTCCACTTT
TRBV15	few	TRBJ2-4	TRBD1	CATSRVTGLAKNIQYF	TGTGCCACCAGCAGAGTGACAGGGCTGGCCAAAAACATTCAGTACTTC
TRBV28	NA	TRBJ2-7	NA	CASSLLPILTYEQYF	TGTGCCAGCAGTTTATTACCGATACTAACCTACGAGCAGTACTTC
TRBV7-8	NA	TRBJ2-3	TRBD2	CASSHSGSQPDTQYF	TGTGCCAGCAGCCATAGCGGGAGCCAGCCAGATACGCAGTATTTT
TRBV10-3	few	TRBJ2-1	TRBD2	CAISQSGGLYNEQFF	TGTGCCATCAGTCAAAGCGGGGGGCTCTACAATGAGCAGTTCTTC
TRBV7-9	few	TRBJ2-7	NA	CASSLRTVNYEQYF	TGTGCCAGCAGCTTAAGGACAGTCAACTACGAGCAGTACTTC
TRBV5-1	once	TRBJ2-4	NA	CASSFWDGGLAKNIQYF	TGCGCCAGCAGCTTTTGGGACGGGGGACTAGCCAAAAACATTCAGTACTTC
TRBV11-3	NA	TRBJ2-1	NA	CASSYAAGGEQFF	TGTGCCAGCAGTTATGCAGCCGGGGGTGAGCAGTTCTTC